The next 16 T cell receptor beta chains were all read from a single sample in a study of cytomegalovirus exposure and HLA in healthy donors. PCR was performed using 60 Vbeta and 13 Jbeta primers. Here immunoSEQ multiplex PCR was the method, and the copy in TCRdb shows in-frame clones only, minus some. This table holds about 190,000 clones, about four fifths found once. What was sequenced was PBMCs. These receptors were collected from a man in his forties in good health and CMV-seropositive.

The chain combines TRBV9 with TRBJ2-1; 11 bases are a match to TRBD1. The CDR3 covers 17 residues. Per germline, CDR1 SGDLS and CDR2 YYNGEE. V lost 6 bases to trimming and J lost 1 base; unmatched junction nucleotides: 9. CDR3 loop: CASTGTGGSGSYNEQFF. The DNA of the CDR3 is TGTGCCAGCACCGGGACAGGGGGATCTGGTTCCTACAATGAGCAGTTCTTC.

The rearrangement uses TRBV11-2 and TRBJ2-7; TRBD2 agrees at 8 bases. The junction had 12 bases not matched to a gene; V was cut back by 5 bases and J by 3 bases. CDR1 and CDR2 (germline): SGHAT, FQNNGV. CDR3 length equals 16 residues. CDR3 amino acids: CASSRGGSGTSYEQYF. The CDR3 bases are TGTGCCAGCAGCCGAGGGGGTAGCGGGACTAGCTACGAGCAGTACTTC.

The DNA for the CDR3 is TGTGCCAGCAGCGTCCAGGGGATCCAAGAGACCCAGTACTTC. Translated: CASSVQGIQETQYF. This chain uses TRBV2 with TRBJ2-5; D perhaps matches TRBD1 (6 bases). The V gene lost 6 bases and the J gene lost 1 base, with 12 bases spanning the gap. CDR3 length: 14 amino acids. CDR1 and CDR2 (germline): SNHLY, FYNNEI.

This chain joins TRBV11-2 and TRBJ1-1, with no clear D. The CDR3 has 12 amino acids. Germline V lookup: CDR1 SGHAT, CDR2 FQNNGV. V lost 1 base and J lost 5, with 5 bases in between. Here the CDR3 reads CASSLALTEAFF. CDR3 DNA sequence: TGTGCCAGCAGCTTAGCGTTGACTGAAGCTTTCTTT.

The chain is built from TRBV5-1 and TRBJ2-7, with D possibly matching TRBD1 (6 bases). The CDR3 covers 14 residues. The V end lost 1 base, the J end lost 2 bases, and 10 bases lay between the germline ends. The germline gives CDR1 SGHRS, CDR2 YFSETQ. The CDR3 nucleotides are TGCGCCAGCAGCTTGCAACAGGGCACCTACGAGCAGTACTTC. Translation: CASSLQQGTYEQYF. The full variable domain, completed using reference TRBV5-1 and TRBJ2-7, is KAGVTQTPRYLIKTRGQQVTLSCSPISGHRSVSWYQQTPGQGLQFLFEYFSETQRNKGNFPGRFSGRQFSNSRSEMNVSTLELGDSALYLCASSLQQGTYEQYFGPGTRLTVT.

CDR3 loop: CASSSRTGNYGYTF. The CDR3 bases are TGTGCCAGCAGTTCCAGGACAGGGAACTATGGCTACACCTTC. The J gene is TRBJ1-2, the V gene TRBV27, with 8 bases aligning to TRBD1. The CDR3 extends over 14 amino acids. V shed 4 bases and J 2 bases; nucleotides not matched to a gene: 3. Germline CDR1 MNHEY, CDR2 SMNVEV (reference sequence).

The V call is TRBV30, the J call TRBJ1-1; TRBD1 agrees at 7 bases. CDR1 and CDR2 (germline): GTSNPN, SVGIG (reference sequence). With V trimmed by 3 bases and J by 3 bases, 4 bases remained unmatched. The CDR3 runs 13 residues. DNA of the CDR3: TGTGCCTGGAGCCCCAGGGGGGACACTGAAGCTTTCTTT. It is translated as CAWSPRGDTEAFF.

The J gene is TRBJ2-7, the V gene TRBV6-6; perhaps TRBD1 as D (5 bases). Trimming removed 6 bases at V and 6 bases at J, with 12 bases between. The CDR3 extends over 12 amino acids. Germline CDR1 MNHNY, CDR2 SVGAGI (reference sequence). This CDR3 reads CASRGQGGEQYF. CDR3 bases: TGTGCCAGCAGAGGGCAGGGTGGCGAGCAGTACTTC.

The genes are TRBV15 and TRBJ1-1; D remains ambiguous. This CDR3 region has 14 residues. Trimming left V 8 bases short and J 3 bases short, with 16 bases between. In germline, CDR1 is LNHNV, CDR2 YYDKDF (reference sequence). The CDR3 here is CATGRARRDTEAFF. The CDR3 region has the DNA TGTGCCACCGGGCGGGCTAGACGAGACACTGAAGCTTTCTTT. The full variable domain, in which reference TRBV15 and TRBJ1-1 provide the parts outside the CDR3, is DAMVIQNPRYQVTQFGKPVTLSCSQTLNHNVMYWYQQKSSQAPKLLFHYYDKDFNNEADTPDNFQSRRPNTSFCFLDIRSPGLGDTAMYLCATGRARRDTEAFFGQGTRLTVV.

The V and J genes are TRBV29-1 and TRBJ2-3, with a tentative D call TRBD1 (5 bases). The CDR3 loop spans 13 amino acids. CDR1 is SQVTM and CDR2 is ANQGSEA in the germline V gene. V was pared by 7 bases and J by 0 bases, with 11 bases between. The chain's CDR3 is CSGGLGSTDTQYF. As DNA, the CDR3 is TGCAGCGGGGGCCTGGGAAGCACAGATACGCAGTATTTT.

A note on this clone: A read error may produce the germline difference seen at one junction end. This sequence joins TRBV7-2 and TRBJ2-6; 8 bases are a match to TRBD1. The CDR3 is 13 residues long. Per germline, CDR1 SGHTA and CDR2 FQGNSA. The DNA of the CDR3 is TGTGCCAGCAGCCCCCAGGGGGCCAACGGCCTGACTTTC. It specifies CASSPQGANGLTF.

The chain joins TRBV7-2 to TRBJ1-1; D unresolved. The CDR3 runs 14 residues. Deletions cut 3 bases from V and 4 bases from J, with 12 bases between. Per the germline V gene, CDR1 is SGHTA and CDR2 is FQGNSA. In nucleotides, the CDR3 is TGTGCCAGCAGCTTTAGTTGGAGGGTCACTGAAGCTTTCTTT. The encoded protein is CASSFSWRVTEAFF.

The chain joins TRBV29-1 to TRBJ2-7; D might be TRBD2 (6 bases). The CDR3 has 13 residues. V was clipped by 4 bases and J by 2 bases, with 12 bases between them. Germline CDR1 reads SQVTM; CDR2 reads ANQGSEA. Here the CDR3 reads CSVAIGGTYEQYF. DNA of the CDR3: TGCAGCGTTGCCATCGGAGGGACCTACGAGCAGTACTTC.

The chain combines TRBV7-9 with TRBJ1-1, with D maybe TRBD1 (6 bases). The CDR3 has 15 residues. V lost 0 bases, J lost 4 bases, and 12 bases lay in between. The germline gives CDR1 SEHNR, CDR2 FQNEAQ (reference sequence). CDR3 coding DNA: TGTGCCAGCAGCTTAGCACAGGGAGGGATCACTGAAGCTTTCTTT. Amino acid sequence: CASSLAQGGITEAFF.

The J gene is TRBJ2-7, the V gene TRBV29-1, with 7 bases matching TRBD1. J was trimmed by 2 bases and V by 6 bases; bases with no gene match: 10. Germline CDR1 is SQVTM and CDR2 is ANQGSEA. This CDR3 comprises 14 residues. DNA of the CDR3: TGCAGCGTCTCACGAACCGGGACAGCCTACGAGCAGTACTTC. Translation gives CSVSRTGTAYEQYF.

Comments on this clone: Other DNA sequences in this sample translate to the same CDR3. CDR3 residues: CASSLSGSSYNEQFF. The DNA of the CDR3 is TGTGCCAGCTCCCTTAGCGGGAGCTCCTACAATGAGCAGTTCTTC. The chain recombines TRBV18 with TRBJ2-1; 9 bases are shared with TRBD2. The V and J ends lost 6 bases and 0 bases, in that order; junction bases with no gene match: 3. This CDR3 spans 15 amino acids. Germline V gene lookup returns CDR1 KGHSH and CDR2 LQKENI.